This T cell receptor (beta chain) was observed in a study of blood T cell repertoires in COVID-19. CDR1 SGHRS and CDR2 YFSETQ come from the germline V gene. The CDR3 loop spans 15 amino acids. With 5 bases clipped from V and 6 bases from J, the junction kept 8 bases outside the gene matches. Methods used by the authors: The assay estimated nucleated cells by amplifying reference gene primers. This table comes from immunoSEQ multiplex PCR, and its TCRdb copy is limited to in-frame clones, with some not included. D and trimming come from the DNA, and the V and J calls and clone size come from that table. Among tens of thousands of clones listed, around 82% were seen once.

Sequencing was performed on peripheral blood. This TCR was recovered from a woman aged 55-70 years with acute or convalescent COVID-19. This rearrangement joins TRBV5-1 to TRBJ1-6, with 7 bases aligning to TRBD1. The CDR3 bases are TGCGCCAGCAGGCGGGACAGAGAGTTTAATTCACCCCTCCACTTT. It codes for CASRRDREFNSPLHF.